The entry below describes one TCR beta chain. The target antigen is unknown. This record belongs to a study of immune cell composition in non-small cell lung cancer. At the level of the study: Lung adenocarcinoma or squamous carcinoma made up most tumours.

General study results and limits: Top 10 clone scores and clonality were higher in squamous than adenocarcinoma.

Only in-frame clones appear in the TCRdb table, and some are missing; sequencing was by immunoSEQ multiplex PCR. The sample has roughly 15,000 clones; 65% to 85% are singletons. Material: lung tumor tissue. The sequence was collected from a human donor with non-small cell lung cancer.

The CDR3 DNA is TGTGCCAGCACCTACACCGGGGACTACAATGAGCAGTTCTTC. This encodes CASTYTGDYNEQFF. The V call is TRBV27, the J call TRBJ2-1, with D possibly matching TRBD2 (5 bases). Trimming shortened V by 7 bases and J by 3 bases, and 13 bases separated the two germline ends. Germline CDR1 and CDR2: MNHEY and SMNVEV (reference sequence). The CDR3 extends over 14 amino acids.